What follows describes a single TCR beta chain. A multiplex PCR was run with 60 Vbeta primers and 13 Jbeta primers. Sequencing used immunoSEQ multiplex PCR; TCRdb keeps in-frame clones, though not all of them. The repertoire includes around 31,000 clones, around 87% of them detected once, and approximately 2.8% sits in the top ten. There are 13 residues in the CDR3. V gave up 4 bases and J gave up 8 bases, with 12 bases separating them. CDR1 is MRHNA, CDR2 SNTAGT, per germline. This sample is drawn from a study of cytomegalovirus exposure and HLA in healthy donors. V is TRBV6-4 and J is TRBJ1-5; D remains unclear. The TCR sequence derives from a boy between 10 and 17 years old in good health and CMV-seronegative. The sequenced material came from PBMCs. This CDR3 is CASSVSSEEPQHF. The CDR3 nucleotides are TGTGCCAGCAGTGTATCCAGCGAGGAGCCCCAGCATTTT.